This T cell receptor beta chain was documented in a study of blood T cell repertoires in COVID-19. Study as a whole: The samples span acute and convalescent COVID-19 from the United States, Italy and Spain. From T cells, B-cell-depleted T cells, or PBMCs came the material, which was cDNA or gDNA.

Authors' data handling: The assay estimated nucleated cells by amplifying reference gene primers. Only in-frame clones appear in the TCRdb table, and some are missing; sequencing was by immunoSEQ multiplex PCR. The DNA was the basis for D and trimming; V, J and clone size are from that table. Seen here are some 150,000 clones, around 84% observed once, and the top ten hold around two fifths. The CDR3 is 17 residues long. CDR1 and CDR2 (germline): SGHTA, FQGNSA. With V trimmed by 3 bases and J by 0 bases, 9 bases remained unmatched. The source of this sequence is a human donor in a cohort sampled during active COVID-19. Sequencing was carried out using peripheral blood. The chain combines TRBV7-2 with TRBJ2-3, with TRBD1 matching 7 bases. The CDR3 region has the DNA TGTGCCAGCAGCTTCCCCCCCAGGGGGACCAGCACAGATACGCAGTATTTT. This sequence encodes CASSFPPRGTSTDTQYF.